One sample yielded the 29 T cell receptor beta chains listed below, sequenced in a study of T-cell reconstitution after alpha-beta-depleted transplantation in children. Unique molecular identifiers were used in preparing the TCRbeta library. TCRdb called the PCR reads again in MiXCR, with one record for every CDR3 protein. Of around 440,000 distinct CDR3 sequences in the sample, 15% to 20% were seen once. The sample in question was PBMCs, mostly from graft donor cells, obtained 360 days after TCRalphabeta/CD19-depleted stem cell transplant. These receptors came from a boy under two years old who had a stem cell transplant for Wiskott-Aldrich syndrome, so the T cells may come from the graft donor.

The genes are TRBV4-3 and TRBJ2-7, with D maybe TRBD2 (6 bases). This CDR3 has 15 residues. CDR1 LGHNA and CDR2 YSLEER come from the germline V gene. V dropped 0 bases and J dropped 3 bases, with 12 bases sitting between them. Here the CDR3 reads CASSQDRGVDYEQYF. CDR3 coding DNA: TGCGCCAGCAGCCAAGATCGCGGGGTCGACTACGAGCAGTACTTC.

About this clonotype itself: A read error may account for a junction end that differs from germline. V and J are TRBV5-1 and TRBJ1-1; no definite D call. CDR1 is SGHRS, CDR2 YFSETQ, per germline. The CDR3 spans 15 residues. The CDR3 DNA reads as TGCGCCAGCAGCTTGGCCTTAGGTCCGAACGCTGAAGCTTTCTTT. Residues: CASSLALGPNAEAFF. Full variable domain (missing parts from reference TRBV5-1 and TRBJ1-1): KAGVTQTPRYLIKTRGQQVTLSCSPISGHRSVSWYQQTPGQGLQFLFEYFSETQRNKGNFPGRFSGRQFSNSRSEMNVSTLELGDSALYLCASSLALGPNAEAFFGQGTRLTVV.

This clonotype was observed a few times. The rearrangement uses TRBV12-3 or TRBV12-4 and TRBJ1-1, with D hard to call. Trimming stripped 2 bases from V and 4 bases from J, with 11 bases between. The CDR3 has 14 residues. The CDR3 loop is CASSLHGPGTEAFF. CDR3 in DNA: TGTGCCAGCAGTTTACATGGGCCCGGCACTGAAGCTTTCTTT.

This clonotype was found a few times. The chain joins TRBV5-1 to TRBJ2-7, with TRBD1 matching over 9 bases. V shed 2 bases, J shed 4 bases, and the junction held 4 bases outside the gene matches. This CDR3 is built from 14 residues. From germline, CDR1 is SGHRS and CDR2 YFSETQ. In DNA form, the CDR3 reads TGCGCCAGCAGCTTTGTACAGGGGGCTTACGAGCAGTACTTC. Protein sequence: CASSFVQGAYEQYF.

The table lists this clonotype with a few counts. The chain carries TRBV13 and TRBJ2-7, with TRBD1 as a possible D gene (6 bases). Trimming removed 5 bases from V and 3 bases from J, with 17 bases in between. The germline V gene has CDR1 PRHDT and CDR2 FYEKMQ (reference sequence). This CDR3 has 15 residues. The CDR3 nucleotides are TGTGCCAGCAGCCTTACCGGGACACTATACTACGAGCAGTACTTC. Its translation is CASSLTGTLYYEQYF.

The chain joins TRBV12-3 or TRBV12-4 to TRBJ2-5; D call uncertain. V was shortened by 5 bases and J by 0 bases, with 7 bases between the two germline ends. This CDR3 region has 13 residues. CDR3 residues: CASSLPYQETQYF. The DNA for the CDR3 is TGTGCCAGCAGTCTACCGTACCAAGAGACCCAGTACTTC.

The genes are TRBV24-1 and TRBJ2-3, with D unresolved. This CDR3 comprises 14 residues. V was shortened by 1 base and J by 3 bases, with 7 bases between the two germline ends. Looked up from germline, CDR1 is KGHDR and CDR2 is SFDVKD. CDR3 coding DNA: TGTGCCACCAGTGATTTTGAGCCGACAGATACGCAGTATTTT. Residues: CATSDFEPTDTQYF.

The rearrangement uses TRBV5-5 and TRBJ2-1; TRBD2 aligns across 7 bases. The CDR3 runs 15 residues. With 4 bases clipped from V and 2 bases from J, the junction kept 6 bases outside the gene matches. Germline V lookup: CDR1 SGHKS, CDR2 YYEKEE (reference sequence). CDR3 sequence (DNA): TGTGCCAGCAGCCCCCAACTAGCGACCTACAATGAGCAGTTCTTC. Its protein is CASSPQLATYNEQFF.

This clonotype was picked up a small number of times. The CDR3, as DNA: TGCAGTGCTAGAGATCCCGGACTACTTACCCAGTACTTC. Protein sequence: CSARDPGLLTQYF. The rearrangement uses TRBV20-1 and TRBJ2-5; D perhaps matches TRBD2 (6 bases). V was cut by 0 bases and J by 8 bases, with 13 bases left in between. In germline, CDR1 is DFQATT, CDR2 SNEGSKA (reference sequence). The CDR3 length is 13 residues.

The chain joins TRBV6-2 or TRBV6-3 to TRBJ2-1; 10 bases align to TRBD2. CDR3 length: 15 amino acids. Germline V CDR1 and CDR2: MNHEY, SVGEGT. V lost 4 bases and J lost 7; bases outside the gene matches: 7. The CDR3 nucleotides read TGTGCCAGCAGTTTAATTAGCGGGAGGAGGAATGAGCAGTTCTTC. Its protein is CASSLISGRRNEQFF.

This clonotype was picked up many times. The J gene is TRBJ2-5, the V gene TRBV6-1; weak D call: TRBD2 (6 bases). V lost 0 bases, J lost 2 bases, and 10 bases lay in between. The CDR3 is 15 amino acids. Germline loops: CDR1 MNHNS, CDR2 SASEGT. The CDR3 bases are TGTGCCAGCAGTGAAGCCCTGGGGACTCAAGAGACCCAGTACTTC. It specifies CASSEALGTQETQYF.

The rearrangement joins TRBV9 to TRBJ2-5; D gene ambiguous. Trimming left V 0 bases short and J 1 base short, with 7 bases between. This CDR3 contains 14 residues. Germline V gene lookup returns CDR1 SGDLS and CDR2 YYNGEE. The CDR3 here is CASSVGLAQETQYF. The CDR3 DNA is TGTGCCAGCAGCGTAGGACTGGCCCAAGAGACCCAGTACTTC.

This clonotype appeared many times. The chain recombines TRBV7-9 with TRBJ2-1, with D hard to call. The germline gives CDR1 SEHNR, CDR2 FQNEAQ (reference sequence). V was shortened by 1 base and J by 1 base, with 5 bases between the two germline ends. This CDR3 has 14 amino acids. CDR3: CASSLDVSYNEQFF. The CDR3 DNA reads TGTGCCAGCAGCTTAGACGTATCCTACAATGAGCAGTTCTTC.

This clonotype was seen more than once but under ten times. V usage is TRBV2 and J usage is TRBJ2-1, with 13 positions matching TRBD2. V lost 4 bases and J lost 2; bases outside the gene matches: 2. CDR3 size: 16 residues. Germline V gene data show CDR1 as SNHLY and CDR2 as FYNNEI. In nucleotides, the CDR3 is TGTGCCAGCAGTGGAGGACTAGCGGGGGCCTACAATGAGCAGTTCTTC. Translated: CASSGGLAGAYNEQFF.

The genes are TRBV27 and TRBJ2-1; 7 bases are shared with TRBD2. The V segment lost 5 bases and the J segment 1 base; nucleotides outside the gene matches: 11. The CDR3 contains 17 residues. Germline V CDR1 and CDR2: MNHEY, SMNVEV (reference sequence). CDR3 protein: CASSRPKAGSSYNEQFF. In DNA form, the CDR3 reads TGTGCCAGCAGTCGACCGAAAGCGGGAAGTTCCTACAATGAGCAGTTCTTC.

This clonotype was picked up a small number of times. This rearrangement joins TRBV20-1 to TRBJ2-7; D assignment may be TRBD1 or TRBD2 (6 bases each). The CDR3 is 16 amino acids. Trimming took 0 bases from V and 3 from J, leaving 18 bases between them. Looked up from germline, CDR1 is DFQATT and CDR2 is SNEGSKA (reference sequence). The CDR3 spells CSARDTGASQVYEQYF. CDR3 sequence (DNA): TGCAGTGCTAGAGATACGGGGGCTTCCCAGGTCTACGAGCAGTACTTC.

This clonotype was recorded a few times. The chain joins TRBV7-9 to TRBJ2-5, with 10 bases lining up with TRBD2. V shed 3 bases and J 6 bases; nucleotides not matched to a gene: 7. The CDR3 has 15 amino acids. Germline V lookup: CDR1 SEHNR, CDR2 FQNEAQ (reference sequence). CDR3 sequence (DNA): TGTGCCAGCAGCTTTTTAGCGGGAGGAAGAAAGACCCAGTACTTC. This codes for CASSFLAGGRKTQYF.

This chain joins TRBV20-1 and TRBJ2-1; TRBD1 aligns across 9 bases. CDR1 and CDR2 from the germline V gene are DFQATT and SNEGSKA (reference sequence). The ends lost 2 bases at V and 6 bases at J; junction bases unmatched: 5. This CDR3 has 14 amino acids. CDR3 DNA: TGCAGTGCTAGACCCTTGGACAGGGGCAATGAGCAGTTCTTC. This gives the protein CSARPLDRGNEQFF.

This clonotype appeared a few times. The chain combines TRBV12-3 or TRBV12-4 with TRBJ2-7, with 11 bases matching TRBD1. V trimming: 3 bases; J trimming: 6 bases; junction bases outside the gene matches: 10. This CDR3 spans 16 amino acids. In DNA form, the CDR3 reads TGTGCCAGCAGTTTTAGGACAGGGGGCAAACGGAGCGAGCAGTACTTC. Protein: CASSFRTGGKRSEQYF.

The CDR3: CASSPRFFWASGGLTYF. The CDR3, as DNA: TGTGCCAGCTCACCAAGGTTCTTTTGGGCTAGCGGAGGACTGACCTACTTC. The V call is TRBV18, the J call TRBJ2-5; 7 bases match TRBD2. Germline V gene sequence: CDR1 KGHSH, CDR2 LQKENI. Losses at the gene ends were 2 bases for V and 14 bases for J; bases not matched to a gene: 23. CDR3 size: 17 residues.

This clonotype was counted between two and nine times. The CDR3 region is CSARVIGAGELFF. In DNA, the CDR3 is TGCAGTGCTAGAGTGATAGGGGCCGGGGAGCTGTTTTTT. V and J are TRBV20-1 and TRBJ2-2; D is perhaps TRBD1 (5 bases). V shed 1 base and J shed 6 bases, with 9 bases lying between them. Per the germline V gene, CDR1 is DFQATT and CDR2 is SNEGSKA (reference sequence). The CDR3 covers 13 residues.

This clonotype was counted only a few times. The V call is TRBV7-8, the J call TRBJ2-2, with a tentative D call TRBD2 (8 bases). This CDR3 has 16 residues. V dropped 5 bases and J dropped 6 bases, with 19 bases sitting between them. Looked up from germline, CDR1 is SGHVS and CDR2 is FQNEAQ. In DNA form, the CDR3 reads TGTGCCAGCAGCCCTCGGGAGGGGACAGTGGCCGGGGAGCTGTTTTTT. Translation: CASSPREGTVAGELFF.

The sample holds a few counts of this clonotype. This chain links TRBV21-1 with TRBJ2-7; no DNA check was done on the table's D call, TRBD2. TRBV21-1 is described as a pseudogene. This CDR3 contains 15 residues. The CDR3 loop is CASSKLAGDSYEQYF. For the CDR3, the DNA is TGTGCCAGCAGCAAACTAGCGGGAGACTCCTACGAGCAGTACTTC.

This clonotype was observed a handful of times. The chain uses TRBV30 and TRBJ2-7; weak D call: TRBD2 (6 bases). V lost 3 bases, J lost 3 bases, and 9 bases lay in between. This CDR3 is built from 12 residues. In germline, CDR1 is GTSNPN, CDR2 SVGIG (reference sequence). CDR3 loop: CAWRLAHYEQYF. Here the CDR3 DNA reads TGTGCCTGGAGGCTAGCGCACTACGAGCAGTACTTC. Full variable domain (outside the CDR3, taken from reference TRBV30 and TRBJ2-7): SQTIHQWPATLVQPVGSPLSLECTVEGTSNPNLYWYRQAAGRGLQLLFYSVGIGQISSEVPQNLSASRPQDRQFILSSKKLLLSDSGFYLCAWRLAHYEQYFGPGTRLTVT.

CDR3 nucleotides: TGTGCCAGCAGCTTAATCTCCCGGACGTTTGGGCAATTGAAGCAGTTCTTC. Its translation: CASSLISRTFGQLKQFF. The V gene is TRBV11-2, the J gene TRBJ2-1; the D is unclear. Trimming removed 2 bases at V and 11 bases at J, with 25 bases between. Looked up from germline, CDR1 is SGHAT and CDR2 is FQNNGV. The CDR3 has 17 residues.

The gene calls are TRBV12-3 or TRBV12-4 and TRBJ1-6, with D uncertain. CDR3 length equals 12 residues. V was shortened by 4 bases and J by 10 bases, with 8 bases between the two germline ends. This CDR3 is CASSSRVSPLHF. The CDR3 region has the DNA TGTGCCAGCAGTTCTCGAGTATCACCCCTCCACTTT.

This chain's CDR3 is CASSLGRVGPGELFF. DNA of the CDR3: TGCGCCAGCAGCCTTGGACGTGTCGGTCCCGGGGAGCTGTTTTTT. V is TRBV5-1 and J is TRBJ2-2; D uncertain. Trimming shortened V by 4 bases and J by 6 bases, and 16 bases separated the two germline ends. This CDR3 is 15 amino acids long. Germline CDR1 and CDR2: SGHRS and YFSETQ. Filled out from reference TRBV5-1 and TRBJ2-2, the complete variable domain reads KAGVTQTPRYLIKTRGQQVTLSCSPISGHRSVSWYQQTPGQGLQFLFEYFSETQRNKGNFPGRFSGRQFSNSRSEMNVSTLELGDSALYLCASSLGRVGPGELFFGEGSRLTVL.

The chain couples TRBV4-3 to TRBJ2-1; 7 bases match TRBD2. CDR1 is LGHNA and CDR2 is YSLEER in the germline V gene. The CDR3 is 15 residues long. Germline trimming cut 0 bases from V and 4 bases from J; bases unmatched to any gene: 3. CDR3 residues: CASSQEIAGYNEQFF. DNA for the CDR3: TGCGCCAGCAGCCAAGAGATAGCGGGTTACAATGAGCAGTTCTTC.

This sequence joins TRBV6-1 and TRBJ2-7; a weak D match, TRBD1 (6 bases). The ends were cut back, 5 bases at V and 3 bases at J, with 11 bases in the middle. Per germline, CDR1 MNHNS and CDR2 SASEGT. The CDR3 contains 13 residues. Here the CDR3 DNA reads TGTGCCAGCAGTCAGGGACACAACTACGAGCAGTACTTC. This sequence encodes CASSQGHNYEQYF.